The rows below give T cell receptor beta chains drawn from one sample of a study of blood T cell repertoires in COVID-19. Sequenced by immunoSEQ multiplex PCR; TCRdb stores in-frame clones only, minus some. This table holds a few hundred thousand clones, approximately 89% found once. Sequencing was carried out using PBMCs or T cells enriched from blood (not recorded which). These receptors were obtained from a man aged 25-45 years who had recovered from COVID-19. Both conserved end residues are part of each CDR3. D genes are given only for firm matches. Size tells how often a clone was seen (once, few, many) or the class of an expanded clone, and some rows leave it out.

d_call,j_call,v_call,clone_size,cdr3_aa,cdr3_nt
TRBD1,TRBJ2-7,TRBV18,.,CASSPAGGASYEQYF,TGTGCCAGCTCACCAGCAGGGGGCGCTTCCTACGAGCAGTACTTC
.,TRBJ2-2,TRBV5-4,once,CASSPGDRWENTGELFF,TGTGCCAGCAGCCCTGGTGACAGGTGGGAGAACACCGGGGAGCTGTTTTTT
.,TRBJ1-4,TRBV9,.,CASSSLGNNEKLFF,TGTGCCAGCAGCTCGCTGGGCAATAATGAAAAACTGTTTTTT
.,TRBJ2-2,TRBV5-1,.,CASSLMTGANTGELFF,TGCGCCAGCAGCTTGATGACAGGCGCGAACACCGGGGAGCTGTTTTTT
.,TRBJ2-7,TRBV2,.,CASSVGQPYEQYF,TGTGCCAGCAGTGTCGGACAGCCCTACGAGCAGTACTTC
TRBD1,TRBJ1-3,TRBV24-1,.,CADPNMQGAYGNTIYF,TGTGCCGATCCTAATATGCAGGGGGCCTATGGAAACACCATATATTTT
.,TRBJ2-3,TRBV7-9,once,CASSFKGGPSTDTQYF,TGTGCCAGCAGCTTCAAGGGGGGGCCTAGCACAGATACGCAGTATTTT
.,TRBJ2-5,TRBV10-3,.,CAISEADREGTQYF,TGTGCCATCAGTGAAGCGGACAGGGAGGGGACCCAGTACTTC
.,TRBJ2-2,TRBV27,few,CASSLQDMGELFF,TGTGCCAGCAGTTTACAGGATATGGGGGAGCTGTTTTTT
.,TRBJ1-1,TRBV21-1,once,CASSHRGRTEAFF,TGTGCCAGCAGCCACAGGGGAAGGACTGAAGCTTTCTTT
TRBD2,TRBJ2-3,TRBV5-1,.,CASSTGLAGRSTDTQYF,TGCGCCAGCAGCACTGGACTAGCGGGGCGTAGCACAGATACGCAGTATTTT
TRBD2,TRBJ2-7,TRBV13,.,CASSLRAGGTYEQYF,TGTGCCAGCAGCTTACGGGCGGGGGGAACCTACGAGCAGTACTTC
.,TRBJ2-2,TRBV11-2,.,CASSLDYGVTGELFF,TGTGCCAGCAGCTTAGACTACGGAGTTACCGGGGAGCTGTTTTTT
.,TRBJ1-2,TRBV2,.,CASSELDPGGAYGYTF,TGTGCCAGCAGTGAATTGGATCCCGGCGGGGCTTATGGCTACACCTTC
.,TRBJ2-1,TRBV24-1,.,CATSVRGGLPNEQFF,TGTGCCACCAGTGTGAGGGGGGGACTCCCCAATGAGCAGTTCTTC
.,TRBJ1-1,TRBV2,.,CASTSDSSTEAFF,TGTGCCAGCACCTCGGACAGCAGCACTGAAGCTTTCTTT
.,TRBJ1-6,TRBV7-3,.,CASSLGGYSDSPLHF,TGTGCCAGCAGCTTGGGGGGGTATTCGGATTCACCCCTCCACTTT
.,TRBJ2-7,TRBV13,many,CASSPLGQFYEQYF,TGTGCCAGCAGCCCCCTTGGACAGTTCTACGAGCAGTACTTC
.,TRBJ1-1,TRBV7-8,.,CASSSRPTGGNTEAFF,TGTGCCAGCAGCTCCCGCCCGACAGGAGGAAACACTGAAGCTTTCTTT
TRBD1,TRBJ2-5,TRBV10-1,once,CASSDRTGGWEETQYF,TGCGCCAGCAGTGACAGAACAGGGGGATGGGAAGAGACCCAGTACTTC
TRBD2,TRBJ2-5,TRBV7-9,once,CASEWRTSGEGETQYF,TGTGCCAGCGAGTGGAGGACTAGCGGGGAGGGGGAGACCCAGTACTTC
TRBD1,TRBJ2-1,TRBV28,.,CASSDRVRWSPYNEQFF,TGTGCCAGCAGCGACAGGGTTCGATGGTCCCCCTACAATGAGCAGTTCTTC
TRBD1,TRBJ2-6,TRBV7-8,.,CASSTPRTGGIAGANVLTF,TGTGCCAGCAGCACACCTCGGACAGGGGGTATAGCTGGGGCCAACGTCCTGACTTTC
.,TRBJ2-7,TRBV13,.,CASSSLRGLMYF,TGTGCCAGCAGCTCTCTTAGGGGCTTGATGTACTTC
.,TRBJ1-6,TRBV4-1,.,CASSQDPDREGGSPLHF,TGCGCCAGCAGCCAAGATCCGGACCGGGAGGGGGGTTCACCCCTCCACTTT
.,TRBJ2-1,TRBV9,.,CASSVDRAPRFF,TGTGCCAGCAGCGTAGATCGCGCCCCTAGGTTCTTC
.,TRBJ1-2,TRBV5-1,.,CASSLGQEGDGYTF,TGCGCCAGCAGCTTGGGACAGGAAGGCGATGGCTACACCTTC
TRBD1,TRBJ1-1,TRBV5-4,.,CASSPLTGANTEAFF,TGTGCCAGCAGCCCCCTCACAGGGGCGAACACTGAAGCTTTCTTT
TRBD1,TRBJ1-6,TRBV18,.,CASSPPTDRVDSPLHF,TGTGCCAGCTCACCACCGACGGACAGGGTTGATTCACCCCTCCACTTT
TRBD1,TRBJ2-7,TRBV18,.,CASSPSTGTGIYEQYF,TGTGCCAGCTCACCTTCCACCGGGACAGGGATCTACGAGCAGTACTTC
TRBD1,TRBJ1-2,TRBV5-1,.,CASSDGQGFYGYTF,TGCGCCAGCAGCGACGGACAGGGCTTCTATGGCTACACCTTC
TRBD1,TRBJ1-5,TRBV18,.,CASSQSGGRNQPQHF,TGTGCCAGCTCACAGTCAGGGGGCCGCAATCAGCCCCAGCATTTT
.,TRBJ2-7,TRBV5-5,.,CASSLFQGGYEQYF,TGTGCCAGCAGCTTGTTCCAGGGGGGATACGAGCAGTACTTC
.,TRBJ2-7,TRBV5-1,.,CASSPGTLLSYEQYF,TGCGCCAGCAGCCCCGGGACTTTGCTCTCCTACGAGCAGTACTTC
TRBD2,TRBJ2-1,TRBV3-1/TRBV3-2,.,CASSRSSGEEQFF,TGTGCCAGCAGCCGATCTAGCGGGGAGGAGCAGTTCTTC
.,TRBJ2-5,TRBV9,.,CASSSGVETQYF,TGTGCCAGCAGCTCGGGGGTGGAGACCCAGTACTTC
TRBD1,TRBJ1-1,TRBV7-2,.,CASSLGAGGEAFF,TGTGCCAGCAGCTTAGGGGCAGGGGGCGAAGCTTTCTTT
.,TRBJ2-5,TRBV27,.,CASSFVTASKGTQYF,TGTGCCAGCAGTTTTGTGACAGCATCCAAGGGGACCCAGTACTTC
TRBD1,TRBJ1-2,TRBV18,.,CASSPQTGSDGYTF,TGTGCCAGCTCACCACAGACAGGGTCTGATGGCTACACCTTC
.,TRBJ2-2,TRBV5-1,.,CASSQQGAGELFF,TGCGCCAGCAGCCAACAGGGCGCCGGGGAGCTGTTTTTT
.,TRBJ1-4,TRBV3-1/TRBV3-2,.,CASSQGMQGGEKLFF,TGTGCCAGCAGCCAAGGGATGCAGGGTGGGGAAAAACTGTTTTTT
.,TRBJ2-7,TRBV6-6,.,CATLASGTYEQYF,TGTGCCACCTTGGCCTCAGGAACCTACGAGCAGTACTTC
.,TRBJ2-2,TRBV23-1,.,CASSQSQTGEGGELFF,TGCGCCAGCAGTCAATCCCAGACAGGGGAGGGCGGGGAGCTGTTTTTT
.,TRBJ1-1,TRBV21-1,few,CASSNPQVMNTEAFF,TGTGCCAGCAGCAACCCACAAGTAATGAACACTGAAGCTTTCTTT
.,TRBJ1-3,TRBV5-1,once,CASSLVVGVYSGNTIYF,TGCGCCAGCAGCTTGGTGGTAGGGGTATACTCTGGAAACACCATATATTTT
TRBD1,TRBJ2-6,TRBV5-4,.,CASAGGGANVLTF,TGTGCCAGCGCAGGGGGTGGGGCCAACGTCCTGACTTTC
TRBD1,TRBJ1-4,TRBV7-2,.,CASSAGTGEKLFF,TGTGCCAGCAGTGCCGGGACAGGTGAAAAACTGTTTTTT
TRBD1,TRBJ2-1,TRBV9,.,CASSARTGQMNEQFF,TGTGCCAGCAGCGCGCGGACAGGCCAAATGAATGAGCAGTTCTTC
TRBD1,TRBJ2-7,TRBV5-4,once,CASSWLSGQSPYEQYF,TGTGCCAGCAGCTGGCTCTCGGGACAGAGCCCCTACGAGCAGTACTTC
.,TRBJ1-1,TRBV28,.,CASSLGSNTEAFF,TGTGCCAGCAGTTTGGGCAGTAACACTGAAGCTTTCTTT
.,TRBJ2-2,TRBV28,.,CASSHRVTGELFF,TGTGCCAGCAGTCACAGGGTCACCGGGGAGCTGTTTTTT
.,TRBJ2-1,TRBV5-1,.,CASSLDRGFYNEQFF,TGCGCCAGCAGCCTGGATAGGGGATTTTACAATGAGCAGTTCTTC